Below are 29 T cell receptor beta chains sequenced from a single sample in a study of blood T cell repertoires in COVID-19 (dated by TCRdb to about 2020). The protocol used for the library was the immunoSEQ multiplex PCR assay. Imported from immuneACCESS, the table was reduced by TCRdb to in-frame sequences with V and J called. These copies leave out some clones; in studies compared against another copy, an unresolved V gene accounts for under half, and the cause of the remainder is not known. The sample includes over 200,000 clones, with about 91% observed a single time. Together, the top ten hold 2.5% to 3% of the sample. Material: peripheral blood. The source is a person aged 18 to 30 with COVID-19, enrolled during active disease.

The chain links TRBV11-2 to TRBJ2-3; a weak D match, TRBD2 (6 bases). V lost 3 bases to trimming and J lost 8 bases, with 15 bases between them. The CDR3 contains 14 residues. Germline CDR1 reads SGHAT; CDR2 reads FQNNGV. Here the CDR3 reads CASSFRGEGGTQYF. CDR3 coding DNA: TGTGCCAGCAGCTTCCGGGGCGAGGGAGGTACGCAGTATTTT. The variable domain in full, with the rest retrieved from reference TRBV11-2 and TRBJ2-3, is EAGVAQSPRYKIIEKRQSVAFWCNPISGHATLYWYQQILGQGPKLLIQFQNNGVVDDSQLPKDRFSAERLKGVDSTLKIQPAKLEDSAVYLCASSFRGEGGTQYFGPGTRLTVL.

The V gene is TRBV5-1, the J gene TRBJ2-2; 7 positions agree with TRBD1. In germline, CDR1 is SGHRS, CDR2 YFSETQ. Germline trimming cut 4 bases from V and 4 bases from J; bases unmatched to any gene: 7. This CDR3 comprises 15 residues. The CDR3 loop reads CASSHGTVFTGELFF. CDR3 DNA: TGCGCCAGCAGCCACGGGACAGTTTTCACCGGGGAGCTGTTTTTT.

This clone was recorded only once. This chain links TRBV2 with TRBJ1-4; tentatively, D is TRBD1 (6 bases). The ends were cut back, 6 bases at V and 0 bases at J, with 17 bases in the middle. The germline V gene has CDR1 SNHLY and CDR2 FYNNEI. The CDR3 runs 17 residues. The CDR3 sequence is CASRDRGGLSTNEKLFF. CDR3 DNA: TGTGCCAGCAGAGATCGGGGGGGCCTGTCAACTAATGAAAAACTGTTTTTT.

V usage is TRBV30 and J usage is TRBJ2-7, with 11 bases fitting TRBD1. The V gene's germline CDR1 is GTSNPN and CDR2 SVGIG (reference sequence). There are 16 residues in the CDR3. V shed 4 bases, J shed 2 bases, and the junction held 10 bases outside the gene matches. The CDR3 region has the DNA TGTGCCTGGAAACCACTTCCGGGACAGGGGGCCTACGAGCAGTACTTC. Amino acids: CAWKPLPGQGAYEQYF.

This clone has a single count. V gene TRBV18 combines with J gene TRBJ1-5; D unresolved. This CDR3 spans 13 amino acids. Germline V gives CDR1 KGHSH, CDR2 LQKENI. Trimming pared 3 bases from V and 0 bases from J, leaving 3 bases between. The CDR3 region is CASSPNSNQPQHF. The CDR3 nucleotides read TGTGCCAGCTCACCTAATAGCAATCAGCCCCAGCATTTT. The complete variable domain, with remaining parts taken from reference TRBV18 and TRBJ1-5, reads NAGVMQNPRHLVRRRGQEARLRCSPMKGHSHVYWYRQLPEEGLKFMVYLQKENIIDESGMPKERFSAEFPKEGPSILRIQQVVRGDSAAYFCASSPNSNQPQHFGDGTRLSIL.

V and J are TRBV5-6 and TRBJ2-3; 7 nucleotides line up with TRBD2. In germline, CDR1 is SGHDT, CDR2 YYEEEE. This CDR3 spans 15 amino acids. The ends lost 3 bases at V and 2 bases at J; junction bases unmatched: 6. This CDR3 reads CASSYPTSPTDTQYF. In DNA form, the CDR3 reads TGTGCCAGCAGCTATCCGACTAGCCCCACAGATACGCAGTATTTT.

The rearrangement uses TRBV9 and TRBJ1-6, with D perhaps TRBD1 (5 bases). CDR3 size: 15 residues. V was trimmed by 0 bases and J by 8 bases, leaving 12 bases between them. Germline lookup yields CDR1 SGDLS and CDR2 YYNGEE. Written as DNA, the CDR3 is TGTGCCAGCAGCGTAGGGGGCGGAGTGGATTCACCCCTCCACTTT. Its translation: CASSVGGGVDSPLHF.

This chain uses TRBV7-9 with TRBJ2-7; 9 positions agree with TRBD2. J was trimmed by 4 bases and V by 4 bases; bases with no gene match: 8. CDR1 SEHNR and CDR2 FQNEAQ come from the germline V gene (reference sequence). The CDR3 extends over 15 amino acids. The CDR3 loop is CASSSSTSGLYEQYF. In DNA form, the CDR3 reads TGTGCCAGCAGCTCCTCGACTAGCGGTTTATACGAGCAGTACTTC.

V and J are TRBV2 and TRBJ1-1, with no clear D. The length of the CDR3 is 13 residues. In germline, CDR1 is SNHLY, CDR2 FYNNEI. Between the trimmed V and J ends, which lost 6 bases and 1 base, there was a span of 9 bases. The CDR3 protein is CASRMEENTEAFF. CDR3 DNA sequence: TGTGCCAGCAGGATGGAGGAGAACACTGAAGCTTTCTTT.

The chain links TRBV7-9 to TRBJ1-6; no definite D call. The CDR3 loop spans 14 amino acids. The germline V gene encodes CDR1 SEHNR and CDR2 FQNEAQ (reference sequence). V shed 3 bases and J shed 6 bases, with 9 bases lying between them. The DNA for the CDR3 is TGTGCCAGCAGCTTGGTACAGCCTAATTCACCCCTCCACTTT. Amino acids: CASSLVQPNSPLHF. Complete variable domain (other parts from reference TRBV7-9 and TRBJ1-6): DTGVSQNPRHKITKRGQNVTFRCDPISEHNRLYWYRQTLGQGPEFLTYFQNEAQLEKSRLLSDRFSAERPKGSFSTLEIQRTEQGDSAMYLCASSLVQPNSPLHFGNGTRLTVT.

The chain recombines TRBV7-9 with TRBJ1-1, with 9 bases aligning to TRBD1. The CDR3 runs 14 residues. The V and J ends lost 1 base and 7 bases, in that order; junction bases with no gene match: 4. The germline V gene encodes CDR1 SEHNR and CDR2 FQNEAQ (reference sequence). CDR3 bases: TGTGCCAGCAGCTTAGAACAGGACAGGGGTGAAGCTTTCTTT. Its protein product is CASSLEQDRGEAFF. Full variable domain (remainder filled in from reference TRBV7-9 and TRBJ1-1): DTGVSQNPRHKITKRGQNVTFRCDPISEHNRLYWYRQTLGQGPEFLTYFQNEAQLEKSRLLSDRFSAERPKGSFSTLEIQRTEQGDSAMYLCASSLEQDRGEAFFGQGTRLTVV.

V is TRBV7-8 and J is TRBJ2-3; 9 bases agree with TRBD2. The CDR3 length is 17 residues. Germline CDR1 reads SGHVS; CDR2 reads FQNEAQ. J was trimmed by 4 bases and V by 1 base; bases with no gene match: 9. The CDR3 here is CASSLEAWREGSDTQYF. CDR3 coding DNA: TGTGCCAGCAGCTTAGAGGCTTGGCGGGAGGGCTCAGATACGCAGTATTTT.

The V call is TRBV5-1, the J call TRBJ2-3; TRBD1 might be the D (6 bases). V was pared by 0 bases and J by 8 bases, with 13 bases between. The CDR3 has 14 amino acids. The germline CDR1 and CDR2 sequences are SGHRS and YFSETQ. The CDR3 coding sequence is TGCGCCAGCAGCTTGGTTTCAGGGGTGGGTACGCAGTATTTT. Translating gives CASSLVSGVGTQYF. Variable domain in full (rest from reference TRBV5-1 and TRBJ2-3): KAGVTQTPRYLIKTRGQQVTLSCSPISGHRSVSWYQQTPGQGLQFLFEYFSETQRNKGNFPGRFSGRQFSNSRSEMNVSTLELGDSALYLCASSLVSGVGTQYFGPGTRLTVL.

The genes are TRBV5-6 and TRBJ1-6; 9 bases are a match to TRBD1. This CDR3 has 15 residues. Germline V lookup: CDR1 SGHDT, CDR2 YYEEEE. V lost 2 bases and J lost 9; bases outside the gene matches: 6. The CDR3 coding sequence is TGTGCCAGCAGCTTACGGGACAGGGTTTTTTCACCCCTCCACTTT. It translates to CASSLRDRVFSPLHF.

The genes are TRBV12-3 or TRBV12-4 and TRBJ2-2, with TRBD2 matching 7 bases. V dropped 9 bases and J dropped 3; count of bases not matched to a gene: 4. This CDR3 spans 13 amino acids. Here the CDR3 DNA reads TGTGCCAGTGGGAGGGGATACACCGGGGAGCTGTTTTTT. This translates into CASGRGYTGELFF.

Here the CDR3 DNA reads TGTGCCAGCCAGGGTTATAGCAATCAGCCCCAGCATTTT. Translating gives CASQGYSNQPQHF. The chain is built from TRBV6-5 and TRBJ1-5; tentative D call: TRBD1 (5 bases). This CDR3 comprises 13 residues. V lost 8 bases to trimming and J lost 0 bases, with 8 bases between them. CDR1 is MNHEY and CDR2 is SVGAGI in the germline V gene.

This chain joins TRBV30 and TRBJ1-5, with D perhaps matching TRBD1 (5 bases). The CDR3 has 12 residues. Germline V lookup: CDR1 GTSNPN, CDR2 SVGIG (reference sequence). Trimming cost V 5 bases and J 3 bases, with 8 bases left between them. CDR3 protein: CAWDSPNQPQHF. CDR3 coding DNA: TGTGCCTGGGACAGTCCCAATCAGCCCCAGCATTTT. The full variable domain, completed using reference TRBV30 and TRBJ1-5, is SQTIHQWPATLVQPVGSPLSLECTVEGTSNPNLYWYRQAAGRGLQLLFYSVGIGQISSEVPQNLSASRPQDRQFILSSKKLLLSDSGFYLCAWDSPNQPQHFGDGTRLSIL.

This chain links TRBV25-1 with TRBJ2-6; D is perhaps TRBD2 (6 bases). The CDR3 runs 16 residues. Germline CDR1 is MGHDK and CDR2 is SYGVNS. Between the trimmed V and J ends, which lost 3 bases and 2 bases, there was a span of 11 bases. As DNA, the CDR3 is TGTGCCAGCAGTGATCAATGGGGGGCTGGGGCCAACGTCCTGACTTTC. It encodes CASSDQWGAGANVLTF.

This clone occurred a few times. The chain carries TRBV7-9 and TRBJ2-3; 9 nucleotides line up with TRBD2. CDR1 SEHNR and CDR2 FQNEAQ come from the germline V gene (reference sequence). The CDR3 totals 15 residues. J gave up 8 bases and V 1 base, and 7 bases lay outside the gene matches. The CDR3 here is CASSLVAGGKGTQYF. The CDR3 region has the DNA TGTGCCAGCAGCTTAGTGGCGGGAGGGAAAGGTACGCAGTATTTT.

The J gene is TRBJ2-7, the V gene TRBV10-3; D possibly corresponds to TRBD1 (6 bases). V gave up 2 bases and J gave up 0 bases, with 11 bases separating them. Germline V gene lookup returns CDR1 ENHRY and CDR2 SYGVKD. The CDR3 extends over 15 amino acids. In nucleotides, the CDR3 is TGTGCCATCAGTGAGCCCAGGGGTGACTCCTACGAGCAGTACTTC. Its translation: CAISEPRGDSYEQYF.

V and J are TRBV4-2 and TRBJ2-7; 7 bases line up with TRBD2. V gave up 0 bases and J gave up 0 bases; unmatched junction bases: 2. Germline CDR1 and CDR2: LGHNA and YNFKEQ. CDR3 length: 15 amino acids. DNA of the CDR3: TGTGCCAGCAGCCAAGAATTAGCGGGCTCCTACGAGCAGTACTTC. Translating gives CASSQELAGSYEQYF.

CDR3 sequence (DNA): TGTGCCAGCCAGAGCGAGACTAGCGGGAGCAATGAGCAGTTCTTC. As protein: CASQSETSGSNEQFF. The chain is built from TRBV6-5 and TRBJ2-1; 12 bases align to TRBD2. There are 15 residues in the CDR3. Germline CDR1 MNHEY, CDR2 SVGAGI. Germline trimming cut 8 bases from V and 6 bases from J; bases unmatched to any gene: 8.

The chain is built from TRBV19 and TRBJ1-5; D is unclear. Germline CDR1 LNHDA, CDR2 SQIVND (reference sequence). V was cut by 2 bases and J by 6 bases, with 8 bases left in between. This CDR3 comprises 13 residues. CDR3 sequence reads: CASSILEGQPQHF. The CDR3 nucleotides are TGTGCCAGTAGTATATTGGAGGGTCAGCCCCAGCATTTT.

The chain links TRBV7-2 to TRBJ2-1, with TRBD2 identical over 10 bases. The V gene end was trimmed by 1 base and the J gene end by 10 bases; junction bases not matched to a gene: 10. Germline V gene data show CDR1 as SGHTA and CDR2 as FQGNSA. The CDR3 is made up of 16 amino acids. DNA of the CDR3: TGTGCCAGCAGCTTAGGCCTTCTAGCGGGAGTTGGGGAGCAGTTCTTC. Translating gives CASSLGLLAGVGEQFF.

This chain uses TRBV29-1 with TRBJ2-1; 13 nucleotides match TRBD2. This CDR3 has 18 residues. With V trimmed by 7 bases and J by 4 bases, 16 bases remained unmatched. In germline, CDR1 is SQVTM, CDR2 ANQGSEA. The CDR3 region has the DNA TGCAGCGGTTACGGGACTAGCGGGATCTCCATTTTTTACAATGAGCAGTTCTTC. This sequence encodes CSGYGTSGISIFYNEQFF.

The chain joins TRBV3-1 (or the pseudogene TRBV3-2) to TRBJ2-1; D is possibly TRBD2 (5 bases). Germline assignment: CDR1 LGHDT and CDR2 YNNKEL (reference sequence). This CDR3 comprises 14 residues. Trimming removed 3 bases from V and 4 bases from J, with 10 bases in between. The CDR3, as DNA: TGTGCCAGCAGCCAGGACTCTAGATACAATGAGCAGTTCTTC. This sequence encodes CASSQDSRYNEQFF.

This chain connects TRBV28 to TRBJ2-5, with 10 positions matching TRBD2. This CDR3 has 16 amino acids. Germline loops: CDR1 MDHEN, CDR2 SYDVKM. J lost 2 bases, V lost 6 bases, and 9 bases had no gene match. CDR3 DNA sequence: TGTGCCAGCAGGCCCTCGACTAGCGGGTTACAAGAGACCCAGTACTTC. It yields the protein CASRPSTSGLQETQYF.

The count of this clone is one. The J gene is TRBJ1-2, the V gene TRBV9; D is ambiguous. CDR3 length: 12 amino acids. V lost 4 bases and J 7 bases, leaving 11 bases between the germline ends. Germline CDR1 SGDLS, CDR2 YYNGEE. The CDR3 DNA reads TGTGCCAGCAGCTTGAGATTCGGTGGCTACACCTTC. Translation gives CASSLRFGGYTF.

This chain connects TRBV19 to TRBJ2-3, with 13 bases lining up with TRBD2. V lost 6 bases and J lost 7; bases outside the gene matches: 16. Germline lookup yields CDR1 LNHDA and CDR2 SQIVND (reference sequence). This CDR3 is built from 18 residues. As DNA, the CDR3 is TGTGCCAGTAGGGGGCCGGGACTAGCGGGATCTTCCAAGTATACGCAGTATTTT. Its protein is CASRGPGLAGSSKYTQYF.